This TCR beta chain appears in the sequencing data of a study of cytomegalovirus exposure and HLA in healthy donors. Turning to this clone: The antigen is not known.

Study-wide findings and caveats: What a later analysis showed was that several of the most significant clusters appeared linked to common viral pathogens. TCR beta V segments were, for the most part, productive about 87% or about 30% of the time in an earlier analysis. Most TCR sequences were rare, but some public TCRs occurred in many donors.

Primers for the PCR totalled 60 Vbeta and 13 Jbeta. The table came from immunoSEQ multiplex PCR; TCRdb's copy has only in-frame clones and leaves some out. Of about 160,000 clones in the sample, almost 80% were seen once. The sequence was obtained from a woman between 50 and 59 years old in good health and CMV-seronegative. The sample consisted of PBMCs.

The CDR3, as DNA: TGTGCCAGCAGTTTAGCGGGAGCGGTAGCTGAGCAGTTCTTC. Its protein is CASSLAGAVAEQFF. The chain links TRBV6-5 to TRBJ2-1; TRBD2 matches at 9 bases. Germline CDR1 MNHEY, CDR2 SVGAGI. Losses at the gene ends were 4 bases for V and 9 bases for J; bases not matched to a gene: 7. The CDR3 is 14 residues long.